What follows are 30 T cell receptor beta chains derived from one specimen sequenced in a study of T cell responses to AZD1222 COVID-19 vaccine. Generated by immunoSEQ multiplex PCR, the TCRdb table keeps only in-frame clones and is missing some. The table lists around 80,000 clones, approximately 90% of them singletons. Sequenced here: peripheral blood, sampled on day 0 of AZD1222 vaccination. The receptors derive from an adult in good health.

This chain uses TRBV19 with TRBJ1-2, with a possible D match to TRBD1 (5 bases). V lost 3 bases to trimming and J lost 7 bases, with 12 bases between them. The CDR3 is 13 residues long. Germline V CDR1 and CDR2: LNHDA, SQIVND (reference sequence). The CDR3: CASSISQGGGYTF. CDR3 nucleotide sequence: TGTGCCAGTAGTATTTCGCAGGGAGGTGGCTACACCTTC.

The V and J genes are TRBV3-1 (or the pseudogene TRBV3-2) and TRBJ2-2; the D gene is possibly TRBD2 (6 bases). V lost 8 bases to trimming and J lost 3 bases, with 13 bases between them. Looked up from germline, CDR1 is LGHDT and CDR2 is YNNKEL (reference sequence). This CDR3 is built from 14 residues. The DNA for the CDR3 is TGTGCCAGCCGCGACGGGGGATACACCGGGGAGCTGTTTTTT. Amino acids: CASRDGGYTGELFF.

The chain employs TRBV2 and TRBJ1-5, with no clear D. The germline CDR1 and CDR2 sequences are SNHLY and FYNNEI. Trimming took off 7 bases at V and 3 bases at J, with 10 bases between the two ends. The CDR3 sequence is 13 residues long. This chain's CDR3 is CASTTTLNQPQHF. The CDR3 DNA reads TGTGCCAGCACTACGACCCTCAATCAGCCCCAGCATTTT.

CDR3 residues: CASSLVGGSSTEAFF. CDR3 coding DNA: TGTGCCAGCAGCTTAGTAGGGGGGTCGAGCACTGAAGCTTTCTTT. The V and J genes are TRBV7-6 and TRBJ1-1, with a weak D call TRBD1 (6 bases). The V end was cut by 1 base, the J end by 4 bases, with 13 bases between. The CDR3 contains 15 residues. From germline, CDR1 is SGHVS and CDR2 FNYEAQ.

This sequence joins TRBV7-2 and TRBJ2-7, with D possibly matching TRBD1 (5 bases). CDR1 SGHTA and CDR2 FQGNSA come from the germline V gene. The CDR3 loop spans 16 amino acids. Deletions cut 5 bases from V and 4 bases from J, with 21 bases between. The CDR3 DNA sequence: TGTGCCAGCAGCCCCTTCCTTGGACATGATTTGTACGAGCAGTACTTC. Its protein product is CASSPFLGHDLYEQYF.

This sequence joins TRBV5-1 and TRBJ2-1; 13 bases map to TRBD2. The V segment lost 4 bases and the J segment 0 bases; nucleotides outside the gene matches: 7. Germline assignment: CDR1 SGHRS and CDR2 YFSETQ. CDR3 size: 18 residues. The CDR3: CASSPPGLAGNSYNEQFF. The CDR3 DNA reads TGCGCCAGCAGCCCGCCGGGACTAGCGGGGAACTCCTACAATGAGCAGTTCTTC.

The V gene is TRBV5-1, the J gene TRBJ2-1; no clear D. The CDR3 runs to 12 residues. Germline V gives CDR1 SGHRS, CDR2 YFSETQ. V shed 0 bases and J shed 8 bases, with 6 bases lying between them. For the CDR3, the DNA is TGCGCCAGCAGCTTGGTGGGTTATGAGCAGTTCTTC. Translating it yields CASSLVGYEQFF.

Relative to its sample, this clone is medium-sized. The V and J genes are TRBV7-9 and TRBJ1-6; 12 bases are a match to TRBD1. Unmatched junction bases numbered 7, after V lost 6 bases and J lost 10 bases. The CDR3 is made up of 15 amino acids. Germline V CDR1 and CDR2: SEHNR, FQNEAQ (reference sequence). CDR3: CASRPGQGARSPLHF. CDR3 nucleotides: TGTGCCAGCAGGCCGGGACAGGGGGCTCGGTCACCCCTCCACTTT.

V is TRBV5-1 and J is TRBJ2-3; the D call may be TRBD1 or TRBD2 (5 bases each). CDR3 length equals 15 residues. Trimming removed 2 bases from V and 4 bases from J, with 14 bases in between. The germline CDR1 and CDR2 sequences are SGHRS and YFSETQ. The CDR3: CASSFLLGASDTQYF. The CDR3 nucleotides read TGCGCCAGCAGCTTCCTACTAGGGGCCTCAGATACGCAGTATTTT.

The CDR3 loop is CASSLNRVGSPLHF. The CDR3 bases are TGTGCCAGCAGTTTAAACAGGGTGGGTTCACCCCTCCACTTT. V and J are TRBV28 and TRBJ1-6; tentatively, D is TRBD1 (6 bases). V was clipped by 2 bases and J by 9 bases, with 11 bases between them. CDR1 is MDHEN, CDR2 SYDVKM, per germline. The length of the CDR3 is 14 residues. The full variable domain, with the rest looked up from reference TRBV28 and TRBJ1-6, is DVKVTQSSRYLVKRTGEKVFLECVQDMDHENMFWYRQDPGLGLRLIYFSYDVKMKEKGDIPEGYSVSREKKERFSLILESASTNQTSMYLCASSLNRVGSPLHFGNGTRLTVT.

V and J are TRBV20-1 and TRBJ1-4, with D possibly TRBD1 on 5 matching bases. Between the trimmed V and J ends, which lost 3 bases and 5 bases, there was a span of 25 bases. Germline V gives CDR1 DFQATT, CDR2 SNEGSKA (reference sequence). The CDR3 runs to 18 residues. CDR3 sequence: CSASEFGAPQTLNEKLFF. CDR3 sequence (DNA): TGCAGTGCTAGTGAATTTGGGGCACCTCAAACGTTAAATGAAAAACTGTTTTTT.

This clone occurred once. The chain has TRBV5-1 and TRBJ2-7, with D possibly matching TRBD2 (5 bases). CDR1 is SGHRS, CDR2 YFSETQ, per germline. The CDR3 totals 15 residues. V was trimmed by 4 bases and J by 2 bases, leaving 16 bases between them. The CDR3 region is CASSPVRRGPYEQYF. The CDR3 DNA sequence: TGCGCCAGCAGCCCCGTTCGCCGGGGTCCCTACGAGCAGTACTTC. Full variable domain (missing parts from reference TRBV5-1 and TRBJ2-7): KAGVTQTPRYLIKTRGQQVTLSCSPISGHRSVSWYQQTPGQGLQFLFEYFSETQRNKGNFPGRFSGRQFSNSRSEMNVSTLELGDSALYLCASSPVRRGPYEQYFGPGTRLTVT.

This sequence joins TRBV7-2 and TRBJ2-1, with D possibly being TRBD1 (5 bases). Germline V lookup: CDR1 SGHTA, CDR2 FQGNSA. The CDR3 contains 11 residues. V was clipped by 3 bases and J by 9 bases, with 6 bases between them. The DNA of the CDR3 is TGTGCCAGCAGCTTCCAGGGTGAGCAGTTCTTC. Its protein product is CASSFQGEQFF.

The CDR3 bases are TGTGCCAGCAGCTCCGACACTGGGAATGAGCAGTTCTTC. It specifies CASSSDTGNEQFF. The chain is built from TRBV7-7 and TRBJ2-1; D call uncertain. Germline V lookup: CDR1 SSHAT, CDR2 FNYEAQ (reference sequence). The CDR3 runs to 13 residues. Trimming took off 4 bases at V and 7 bases at J, with 11 bases between the two ends.

Regarding this clone: The junction departs from germline at one end; a sequencing error may be responsible. The rearrangement links TRBV6-5 to TRBJ2-1; 11 bases agree with TRBD1. The CDR3 extends over 15 amino acids. Per the germline V gene, CDR1 is MNHEY and CDR2 is SVGAGI. This CDR3 is CASKLDGTGGGFMLF. The CDR3 DNA reads TGTGCCAGCAAACTCGATGGGACAGGGGGTGGCTTTATGCTCTTC.

The chain recombines TRBV28 with TRBJ2-7; D gene ambiguous. Per germline, CDR1 MDHEN and CDR2 SYDVKM. This CDR3 spans 12 amino acids. V shed 3 bases and J shed 4 bases, with 7 bases lying between them. The CDR3 reads CASSLDGYEQYV. DNA of the CDR3: TGTGCCAGCAGTTTGGACGGATACGAGCAGTACGTC.

For the CDR3, the DNA is TGTGCCAGCAGTTTAAGACCCCGGGTGAGCACTGAAGCTTTCTTT. Amino acid sequence: CASSLRPRVSTEAFF. This chain links TRBV28 with TRBJ1-1; D not resolved. The CDR3 runs to 15 residues. V lost 2 bases and J 4 bases, leaving 14 bases between the germline ends. Germline CDR1 reads MDHEN; CDR2 reads SYDVKM.

In its sample, this clone was seen once. DNA of the CDR3: TGTGCCAGCACCACTCTCGGAGGCGGGGGGGTGGTTGGGGAGCTGTTTTTT. The encoded protein is CASTTLGGGGVVGELFF. The chain employs TRBV11-2 and TRBJ2-2; TRBD2 aligns across 9 bases. V was clipped by 7 bases and J by 8 bases; unmatched bases: 17. This CDR3 has 17 amino acids. CDR1 is SGHAT, CDR2 FQNNGV, per germline.

This chain links TRBV18 with TRBJ1-3; D remains unclear. The CDR3 is made up of 16 amino acids. V was cut by 3 bases and J by 7 bases, with 19 bases left in between. The V gene's germline CDR1 is KGHSH and CDR2 LQKENI. CDR3 protein: CASSPTLGSGKNTIYF. The CDR3, as DNA: TGTGCCAGCTCACCCACTTTAGGCAGCGGGAAGAACACCATATATTTT.

The chain carries TRBV27 and TRBJ1-4; 7 bases are shared with TRBD1. The germline CDR1 and CDR2 sequences are MNHEY and SMNVEV (reference sequence). There are 14 residues in the CDR3. Trimming removed 3 bases from V and 7 bases from J; junction bases left unmatched: 5. This CDR3 reads CASSFLQGSEKLFF. CDR3 sequence (DNA): TGTGCCAGCAGTTTCTTACAGGGGAGTGAAAAACTGTTTTTT.

The V gene is TRBV25-1, the J gene TRBJ1-5; D is uncertain. CDR1 and CDR2 (germline): MGHDK, SYGVNS. V was pared by 2 bases and J by 6 bases, with 14 bases between. The CDR3 covers 15 residues. This chain's CDR3 is CASSEGGRFGQPQHF. CDR3 DNA sequence: TGTGCCAGCAGTGAAGGTGGCAGGTTCGGTCAGCCCCAGCATTTT.

This CDR3 reads CASSSLPGTPGNTEAFF. CDR3 in DNA: TGTGCCAGTAGCTCCTTACCGGGGACTCCTGGGAACACTGAAGCTTTCTTT. V is TRBV19 and J is TRBJ1-1, with TRBD1 as a possible D gene (5 bases). The CDR3 extends over 17 amino acids. V lost 6 bases to trimming and J lost 1 base, with 21 bases between them. Germline V CDR1 and CDR2: LNHDA, SQIVND (reference sequence).

The chain recombines TRBV11-2 with TRBJ2-1; the match to TRBD1 covers 8 bases. The CDR3 is 19 residues long. After removal of 6 bases from V and 3 bases from J, the junction contained 19 bases not matched to a gene. The germline gives CDR1 SGHAT, CDR2 FQNNGV. For the CDR3, the DNA is TGTGCCAGCAGGCGCCTTACCAGGGGGCGCGTTTTGGGCTACAATGAGCAGTTCTTC. Protein sequence: CASRRLTRGRVLGYNEQFF.

J is TRBJ1-4 and V is TRBV19, with a weak D call TRBD1 (6 bases). The germline gives CDR1 LNHDA, CDR2 SQIVND (reference sequence). This CDR3 spans 17 amino acids. V gave up 3 bases and J gave up 3 bases, with 17 bases separating them. For the CDR3, the DNA is TGTGCCAGTAGTATGTTATTGGGGTACAGGGCTAATGAAAAACTGTTTTTT. It yields the protein CASSMLLGYRANEKLFF.

This rearrangement joins TRBV27 to TRBJ1-2, with D perhaps TRBD1 (6 bases). This CDR3 spans 16 amino acids. Germline-derived CDR1 and CDR2 are MNHEY and SMNVEV (reference sequence). Trimming left V 3 bases short and J 4 bases short, with 18 bases between. CDR3: CASSLSGRGGIYGYTF. CDR3 nucleotide sequence: TGTGCCAGCAGTTTGTCGGGCAGGGGTGGCATCTATGGCTACACCTTC.

The J gene is TRBJ1-3, the V gene TRBV9; no clear D. CDR3 length: 16 residues. Trimming stripped 2 bases from V and 0 bases from J, with 12 bases between. Germline V gene sequence: CDR1 SGDLS, CDR2 YYNGEE. The DNA for the CDR3 is TGTGCCAGCAGCGTCTCGCCGGACCCCTCTGGAAACACCATATATTTT. Translation gives CASSVSPDPSGNTIYF.

This sequence joins TRBV4-1 and TRBJ2-5, with D possibly matching TRBD1 (6 bases). Germline CDR1 is MGHRA and CDR2 is YSYEKL. V lost 3 bases and J 7 bases, leaving 12 bases between the germline ends. CDR3 size: 13 residues. CDR3 in amino acids: CASSQSRGGTQYF. CDR3 bases: TGCGCCAGCAGCCAGTCCAGGGGTGGGACCCAGTACTTC.

This chain connects TRBV5-4 to TRBJ1-4; the D gene is possibly TRBD1 (6 bases). V gave up 4 bases and J gave up 5 bases, with 9 bases separating them. In germline, CDR1 is SGHNT, CDR2 YYREEE (reference sequence). The CDR3 runs to 13 residues. CDR3 loop: CASSQGTNEKLFF. CDR3 coding DNA: TGTGCCAGCAGCCAAGGGACAAATGAAAAACTGTTTTTT.

The rearrangement joins TRBV28 to TRBJ2-1; 10 positions agree with TRBD2. The CDR3 runs to 15 residues. The germline gives CDR1 MDHEN, CDR2 SYDVKM. V gave up 2 bases and J gave up 5 bases; unmatched junction bases: 3. CDR3 in amino acids: CASSLALAGDNEQFF. CDR3 bases: TGTGCCAGCAGTTTAGCCCTAGCGGGGGACAATGAGCAGTTCTTC.

The CDR3 loop is CASTSSPGGDTQYF. CDR3 sequence (DNA): TGTGCCAGCACCTCCTCCCCCGGGGGGGATACGCAGTATTTT. The rearrangement uses TRBV7-6 and TRBJ2-3; 7 bases fit TRBD2. Per germline, CDR1 SGHVS and CDR2 FNYEAQ. The V segment lost 7 bases and the J segment 6 bases; nucleotides outside the gene matches: 10. This CDR3 is 14 amino acids long.